The T cell receptor beta chain under discussion was sequenced for a study of beta chain features in type 1 diabetes. Study-wide background: All samples yielded 107,917,701 examined sorted cells.

Isolated RNA was reverse transcribed in full, so expressed TCRB transcripts were sequenced. Assay: immunoSEQ multiplex PCR; the TCRdb copy retains only in-frame clones and omits some. The table records around 330,000 clones, approximately 11% of them present only once. The junction had 7 bases not matched to a gene; V was cut back by 9 bases and J by 10 bases. Per the germline V gene, CDR1 is LNHDA and CDR2 is SQIVND (reference sequence). The CDR3 is made up of 11 amino acids. This clone was detected a few times. The TCR originated in a woman aged 25-40 years in good health. The chain has TRBV19 and TRBJ2-3; 7 bases fit TRBD2. Sequenced: naive CD4+ T cells from blood. The CDR3 coding sequence is TGTGCCAGCCAACTAGCGACCTCGCAGTATTTT. Its translation: CASQLATSQYF.